The 17 T cell receptor beta chains below come from one sample, sequenced in a study of post-analysis software for immune sequencing data. General study findings and limits: Patients used several TRBV segments, including TRBV5-6, TRBV5-1 and TRBV20-1, more often than controls.

TCR beta libraries were prepared from cDNA with unique molecular identifiers. TCRdb used MiXCR to reprocess the PCR reads, holding one entry per CDR3 protein. This sample has hundreds of thousands of distinct CDR3 sequences, with about 27% found just once. Their antigens are not known. Sequences were obtained from blood. The receptors were gathered from a girl aged 10 to 17 with multiple sclerosis.

The V gene is TRBV5-1, the J gene TRBJ2-3; D remains ambiguous. This CDR3 comprises 16 residues. Germline V CDR1 and CDR2: SGHRS, YFSETQ. V lost 0 bases to trimming and J lost 3 bases, with 14 bases between them. CDR3 in amino acids: CASSLEWSRVTDTQYF. The CDR3 DNA reads as TGCGCCAGCAGCTTGGAATGGTCAAGAGTTACAGATACGCAGTATTTT.

V is TRBV2 and J is TRBJ1-5, with D unclear. CDR3 length: 14 amino acids. From germline, CDR1 is SNHLY and CDR2 FYNNEI. The V and J ends lost 6 bases and 2 bases respectively, with 11 bases between them. The chain's CDR3 is CASRNPDGNQPQHF. CDR3 DNA: TGTGCCAGCAGAAATCCGGACGGCAATCAGCCCCAGCATTTT.

A note on this clonotype: This may come from a read error, since a much larger clone is one base off. The CDR3 sequence: CASRLAEADTQYF. The CDR3 bases are TGTGCCAGCAGACTAGCGGAAGCAGATACGCAGTATTTT. The chain joins TRBV12-3 or TRBV12-4 to TRBJ2-3; TRBD2 matches 8 bases. Trimming at V came to 6 bases and at J to 4 bases, leaving 3 bases not matched to a gene. The CDR3 is 13 residues long.

The chain has TRBV7-9 and TRBJ2-7, with 11 bases fitting TRBD2. This CDR3 is built from 15 residues. Germline V gene data show CDR1 as SEHNR and CDR2 as FQNEAQ (reference sequence). J was trimmed by 1 base and V by 2 bases; bases with no gene match: 1. The CDR3 sequence is CASSLPSGGSYEQYF. The CDR3 DNA is TGTGCCAGCAGCTTACCTAGCGGGGGGTCCTACGAGCAGTACTTC.

This chain uses TRBV28 with TRBJ2-1; D may be TRBD2 (6 bases). The assigned J gene may be wrong: the sequence end matches TRBJ2-7 better. The CDR3 is 15 amino acids. The V gene's germline CDR1 is MDHEN and CDR2 SYDVKM. The CDR3 DNA is TGTGCCAGCAGGGATGGGGGAGGCTCCTACAATGAGCAGTACTTC. Residues: CASRDGGGSYNEQYF.

This chain links TRBV7-2 with TRBJ1-5; D is possibly TRBD1 (5 bases). Germline assignment: CDR1 SGHTA and CDR2 FQGNSA. With 1 base removed from V and 5 bases from J, the gap between germline ends came to 12 bases. This CDR3 is 15 amino acids long. CDR3: CASSLGGARHQPQHF. CDR3 nucleotides: TGTGCCAGCAGCTTAGGAGGGGCCCGGCATCAGCCCCAGCATTTT.

The genes are TRBV28 and TRBJ2-4, with a possible D match to TRBD1 (6 bases). The CDR3 loop spans 14 amino acids. Germline-derived CDR1 and CDR2 are MDHEN and SYDVKM. Trimming shortened V by 3 bases and J by 11 bases, and 17 bases separated the two germline ends. The CDR3 bases are TGTGCCAGCAGTTTGACAGGCCTCTTCTCGCTTCAGTACTTC. Translating it yields CASSLTGLFSLQYF. Full variable domain (outside the CDR3, taken from reference TRBV28 and TRBJ2-4): DVKVTQSSRYLVKRTGEKVFLECVQDMDHENMFWYRQDPGLGLRLIYFSYDVKMKEKGDIPEGYSVSREKKERFSLILESASTNQTSMYLCASSLTGLFSLQYFGAGTRLSVL.

This clonotype was seen once. The chain uses TRBV5-1 and TRBJ2-3; 8 bases are shared with TRBD2. This CDR3 region has 18 residues. Germline CDR1 is SGHRS and CDR2 is YFSETQ. J was trimmed by 2 bases and V by 0 bases; bases with no gene match: 11. The CDR3 loop reads CASSLGGKTSAHTDTQYF. Written as DNA, the CDR3 is TGCGCCAGCAGCTTGGGAGGGAAGACTAGCGCCCACACAGATACGCAGTATTTT.

The chain employs TRBV5-1 and TRBJ2-5, with D possibly being TRBD2 (5 bases). The J call may be wrong; the DNA end is better matched by TRBJ2-7. CDR3 size: 15 residues. CDR1 is SGHRS and CDR2 is YFSETQ in the germline V gene. The CDR3 loop reads CASSQTLVGRGEQYF. CDR3 nucleotide sequence: TGCGCCAGCAGCCAGACACTAGTCGGACGTGGCGAGCAGTACTTC.

This clonotype was picked up a small number of times. The rearrangement uses TRBV14 and TRBJ1-1; D might be TRBD1 (5 bases). The CDR3 sequence is 14 residues long. Germline CDR1 SGHDN, CDR2 FVKESK. V was cut by 1 base and J by 6 bases, with 12 bases left in between. The CDR3 region is CASSQAAGVSEAFF. In nucleotides, the CDR3 is TGTGCCAGCAGCCAAGCCGCGGGGGTCTCTGAAGCTTTCTTT.

With regard to this clonotype: The junction departs from the called germline gene at one end, perhaps through a read error. The chain recombines TRBV6-5 with TRBJ2-1; 13 bases are shared with TRBD2. Germline V gene data show CDR1 as MNHEY and CDR2 as SVGAGI. This CDR3 spans 15 amino acids. The CDR3 nucleotides read TGTACCAGCAGACTACTAGCGGGAGGGGCCAATGAGCAGTTCTTC. Its translation is CTSRLLAGGANEQFF.

At least ten counts were recorded for this clonotype. J is TRBJ2-6 and V is TRBV4-3, with D possibly TRBD1 on 5 matching bases. This CDR3 contains 18 residues. Germline CDR1 reads LGHNA; CDR2 reads YSLEER. V was cut by 0 bases and J by 0 bases, with 12 bases left in between. The CDR3 coding sequence is TGCGCCAGCAGCCAAGATCGCAGGGAACACTCTGGGGCCAACGTCCTGACTTTC. It specifies CASSQDRREHSGANVLTF.

Only a few counts were recorded for this clonotype. The rearrangement links TRBV18 to TRBJ1-1; 9 nucleotides agree with TRBD1. J lost 5 bases, V lost 5 bases, and 6 bases had no gene match. The germline gives CDR1 KGHSH, CDR2 LQKENI. The CDR3 is made up of 14 amino acids. The CDR3 DNA reads as TGTGCCAGCTCATCGTACAGGGGGCGGACTGAAGCTTTCTTT. Residues: CASSSYRGRTEAFF.

The V and J genes are TRBV5-1 and TRBJ2-7; TRBD2 matches 7 bases. The J segment lost 2 bases and the V segment lost 4 bases, leaving 3 bases of the junction unmatched. The CDR3 covers 13 residues. Germline V gives CDR1 SGHRS, CDR2 YFSETQ. The CDR3 loop is CASSGLEAYEQYF. CDR3 bases: TGCGCCAGCAGCGGACTAGAGGCCTACGAGCAGTACTTC.

The V and J genes are TRBV28 and TRBJ2-4; D is undetermined. The DNA end is a closer match to TRBJ2-7, so the J assignment may be wrong. The CDR3 totals 13 residues. Germline V lookup: CDR1 MDHEN, CDR2 SYDVKM. The CDR3 reads CASSLPTLDEQYF. CDR3 DNA sequence: TGTGCCAGCAGTTTACCGACATTGGACGAGCAGTACTTC.

This clonotype was found a few times. V gene TRBV4-3 combines with J gene TRBJ2-3; maybe TRBD1 (6 bases). The ends were cut back, 2 bases at V and 3 bases at J, with 9 bases in the middle. Germline V CDR1 and CDR2: LGHNA, YSLEER. The CDR3 loop spans 14 amino acids. The CDR3 nucleotides read TGCGCCAGCAGCCAAACAGGGAGAACAGATACGCAGTATTTT. Encoded protein: CASSQTGRTDTQYF.

This sequence joins TRBV4-3 and TRBJ2-4; D remains unclear. Trimming pared 1 base from V and 13 bases from J, leaving 14 bases between. This CDR3 has 13 amino acids. The germline gives CDR1 LGHNA, CDR2 YSLEER. The CDR3 is CASSQGPWQPQYF. CDR3 coding DNA: TGCGCCAGCAGCCAAGGCCCGTGGCAGCCCCAGTACTTC.